Sequencing of this TCR beta chain was carried out in a study of human versus mouse CDR3 diversity and MHC coevolution. This CDR3 comprises 15 residues. CDR1 and CDR2 from the germline V gene are SGHNT and YYREEE (reference sequence). V lost 3 bases, J lost 3 bases, and 4 bases stayed unmatched. Naive CD4 T cells were sorted as CD45RO-negative, CD62L-positive. Here immunoSEQ multiplex PCR was the method, and the copy in TCRdb shows in-frame clones only, minus some. Of 60,000 or so clones listed, about 93% are singletons. Notes on the study in general: Among all groups, most of the three human donors showed least clonal inequality. Human CDR3s averaged more deletions and insertions than mouse CDR3s.

Concerning this clone: The antigen remains undetermined.

This clonotype originated in a person in their sixties in good health. This rearrangement joins TRBV5-4 to TRBJ2-7; 12 bases fit TRBD2. Input material: naive CD4+ T cells from blood. Indicated subset: CD45RO-negative CD62L-positive naive CD4 T cells. CDR3: CASSSMTSGSYEQYF. CDR3 sequence (DNA): TGTGCCAGCAGCTCCATGACTAGCGGGAGCTACGAGCAGTACTTC.